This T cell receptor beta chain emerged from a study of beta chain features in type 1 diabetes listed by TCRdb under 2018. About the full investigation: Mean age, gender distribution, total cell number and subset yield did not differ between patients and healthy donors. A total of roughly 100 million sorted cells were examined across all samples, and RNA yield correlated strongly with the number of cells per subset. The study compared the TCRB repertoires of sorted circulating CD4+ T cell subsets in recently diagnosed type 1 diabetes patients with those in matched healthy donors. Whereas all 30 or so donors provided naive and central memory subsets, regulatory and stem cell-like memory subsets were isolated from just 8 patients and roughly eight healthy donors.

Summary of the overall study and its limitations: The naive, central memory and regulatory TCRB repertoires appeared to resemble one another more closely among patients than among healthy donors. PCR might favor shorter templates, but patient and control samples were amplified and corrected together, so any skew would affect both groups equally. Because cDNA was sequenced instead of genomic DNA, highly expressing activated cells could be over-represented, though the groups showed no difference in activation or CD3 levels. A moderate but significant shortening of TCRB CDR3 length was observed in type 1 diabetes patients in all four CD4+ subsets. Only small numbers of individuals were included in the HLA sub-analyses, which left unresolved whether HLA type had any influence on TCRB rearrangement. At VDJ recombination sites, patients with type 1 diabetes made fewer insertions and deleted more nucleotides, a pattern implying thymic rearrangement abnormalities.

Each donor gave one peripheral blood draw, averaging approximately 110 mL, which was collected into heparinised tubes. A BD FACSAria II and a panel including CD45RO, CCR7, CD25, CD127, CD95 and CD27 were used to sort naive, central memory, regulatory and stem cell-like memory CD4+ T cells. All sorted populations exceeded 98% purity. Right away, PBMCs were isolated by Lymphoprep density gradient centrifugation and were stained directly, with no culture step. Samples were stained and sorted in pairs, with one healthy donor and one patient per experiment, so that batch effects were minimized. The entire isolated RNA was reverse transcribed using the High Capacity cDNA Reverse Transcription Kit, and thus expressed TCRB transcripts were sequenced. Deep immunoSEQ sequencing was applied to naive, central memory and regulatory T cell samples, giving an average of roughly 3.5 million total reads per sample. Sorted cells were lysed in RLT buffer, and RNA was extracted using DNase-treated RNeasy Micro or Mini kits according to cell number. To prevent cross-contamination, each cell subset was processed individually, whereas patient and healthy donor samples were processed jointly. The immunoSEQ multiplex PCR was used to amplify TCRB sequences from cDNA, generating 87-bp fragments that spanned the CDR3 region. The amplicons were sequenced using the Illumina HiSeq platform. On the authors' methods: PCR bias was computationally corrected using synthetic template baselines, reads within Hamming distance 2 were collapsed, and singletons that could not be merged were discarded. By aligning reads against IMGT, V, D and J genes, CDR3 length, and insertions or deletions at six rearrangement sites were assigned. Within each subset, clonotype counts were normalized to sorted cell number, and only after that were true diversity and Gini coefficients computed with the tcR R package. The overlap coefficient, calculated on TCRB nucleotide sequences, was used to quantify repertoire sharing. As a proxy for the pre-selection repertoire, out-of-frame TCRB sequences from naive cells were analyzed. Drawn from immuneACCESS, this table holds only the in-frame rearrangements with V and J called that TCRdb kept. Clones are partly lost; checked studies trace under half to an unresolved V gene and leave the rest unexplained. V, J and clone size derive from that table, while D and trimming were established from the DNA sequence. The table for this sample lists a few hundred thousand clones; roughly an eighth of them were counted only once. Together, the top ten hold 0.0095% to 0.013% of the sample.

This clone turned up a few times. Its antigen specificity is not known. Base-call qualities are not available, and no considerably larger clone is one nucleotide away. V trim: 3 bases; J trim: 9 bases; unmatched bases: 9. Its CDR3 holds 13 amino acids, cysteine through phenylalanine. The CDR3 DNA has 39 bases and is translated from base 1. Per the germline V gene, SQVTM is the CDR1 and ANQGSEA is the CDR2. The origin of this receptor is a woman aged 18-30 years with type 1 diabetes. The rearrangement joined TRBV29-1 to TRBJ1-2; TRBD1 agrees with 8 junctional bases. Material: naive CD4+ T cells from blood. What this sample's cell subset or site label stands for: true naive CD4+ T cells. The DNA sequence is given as TGCAGCGTTGAGGTGCGGACAGGGAATAGCTACACCTTC. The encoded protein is CSVEVRTGNSYTF.